The source of this T cell receptor (beta chain) is a study of CD8 T cells in ankylosing spondylitis. This clonotype has just a few counts. TCRdb fed the 5' RACE reads into MiXCR, producing one record per CDR3 protein. The sample holds about 300,000 distinct CDR3 sequences; approximately 10% are singletons and the top ten take roughly 9.2%. The CDR3 spans 12 residues. Germline CDR1 reads DFQATT; CDR2 reads SNEGSKA (reference sequence). The V and J ends lost 7 bases and 3 bases respectively, with 13 bases between them. The sequenced sample was blood, either unsorted or a sorted T cell fraction (not recorded which). The receptor comes from a female donor with ankylosing spondylitis or in good health (not recorded which). The rearrangement uses TRBV20-1 and TRBJ2-7; tentative D call: TRBD1 (6 bases). The CDR3 DNA reads as TGCAGTGGGGGTACAGGGAACTACGAGCAGTACTTC. This gives the protein CSGGTGNYEQYF.